This record looks at one TCR beta chain sequence and its context. Antigen unknown. This entry belongs to a study of T cells in tuberculosis. As for the study in general: IGRA-negative adolescents, IGRA-positive adolescents with latent tuberculosis and adults with active tuberculosis formed this South African cohort.

The repertoire was sequenced with immunoSEQ multiplex PCR; TCRdb's copy has only in-frame clones and lacks some. The table lists 30,000 to 35,000 clones, 87% of them singletons. The time point is: new active TB diagnosis, blood taken before or within 7 days of starting treatment. CDR1 is SGHDN, CDR2 FVKESK, per germline. This CDR3 spans 14 amino acids. V lost 2 bases, J lost 8 bases, and 13 bases lay in between. Study-level findings and limits: A GMM-specific repertoire classifier reached approximately 90% accuracy, AUROC 0.90.

The specimen comprised PBMCs, sampled at tuberculosis diagnosis. The rearrangement links TRBV14 to TRBJ2-4; D not resolved. The TCR originated in an adult with tuberculosis. The CDR3 loop is CASSQRLRRDIQYF. The CDR3 coding sequence is TGTGCCAGCAGCCAAAGACTCCGACGCGACATTCAGTACTTC. The variable domain in full, with the rest retrieved from reference TRBV14 and TRBJ2-4, is EAGVTQFPSHSVIEKGQTVTLRCDPISGHDNLYWYRRVMGKEIKFLLHFVKESKQDESGMPNNRFLAERTGGTYSTLKVQPAELEDSGVYFCASSQRLRRDIQYFGAGTRLSVL.